This TCR beta chain came from a study of cytomegalovirus exposure and HLA in healthy donors. Both 60 Vbeta primers and 13 Jbeta primers went into the PCR. The method was immunoSEQ multiplex PCR; TCRdb's version includes in-frame clones alone and lacks a portion of them. The sample lists roughly 62,000 clones, roughly 80% occurring once. Germline V CDR1 and CDR2: MNHNY, SVGAGI (reference sequence). CDR3 length: 13 residues. The V gene lost 5 bases and the J gene lost 3 bases, with 9 bases spanning the gap. The chain carries TRBV6-6 and TRBJ2-3; TRBD1 might be the D (6 bases). What was sequenced was PBMCs. The sequence was obtained from a woman aged 40 to 55 in good health and CMV-seropositive. The CDR3 DNA reads as TGTGCCAGCAGTCCGGGACAAACAGATACGCAGTATTTT. Its translation is CASSPGQTDTQYF.